These 23 T cell receptor beta chains originate from one sample sequenced in a study of OX40 agonist ivuxolimab in advanced cancers. The library was generated by the immunoSEQ multiplex PCR assay. What TCRdb holds here is the immuneACCESS table cut down to in-frame rearrangements. Part of the clones is not present; checked against another copy, under half of the missing clones reflect an unresolved V gene, and the others are unexplained. The sample yields 45,000 to 50,000 clones; roughly 90% were counted once. The top ten clones comprise roughly 8% of the sample. The specimen was CD4+ or CD8+ T cells sorted from blood, collected in a trial of the OX40 agonist ivuxolimab. The receptors stem from an adult with an advanced solid tumor such as melanoma, head and neck, liver or kidney cancer.

This chain links TRBV27 with TRBJ2-4; D not resolved. Trimming removed 0 bases from V and 4 bases from J, with 10 bases in between. The CDR3 is 15 amino acids. In germline, CDR1 is MNHEY, CDR2 SMNVEV (reference sequence). In DNA form, the CDR3 reads TGTGCCAGCAGTTTATCCACCGCGGTTAAAAACATTCAGTACTTC. Residues: CASSLSTAVKNIQYF.

The rearrangement uses TRBV28 and TRBJ2-2; D might be TRBD1 (6 bases). Looked up from germline, CDR1 is MDHEN and CDR2 is SYDVKM. Between the trimmed V and J ends, which lost 6 bases and 2 bases, there was a span of 13 bases. This CDR3 comprises 15 residues. The CDR3 bases are TGTGCCAGCAGGATCCTGGGACAAAACACCGGGGAGCTGTTTTTT. Translating gives CASRILGQNTGELFF.

The chain carries TRBV25-1 and TRBJ2-1; a possible D gene is TRBD2 (5 bases). Trimming pared 8 bases from V and 8 bases from J, leaving 19 bases between. Germline CDR1 MGHDK, CDR2 SYGVNS. The CDR3 loop spans 14 amino acids. CDR3 coding DNA: TGTGCCAGCGGTCCTAGCCCACCCCTCGATGAGCAGTTCTTC. Amino acid sequence: CASGPSPPLDEQFF.

The genes are TRBV20-1 and TRBJ2-4; D may be TRBD1 (7 bases). Germline assignment: CDR1 DFQATT and CDR2 SNEGSKA (reference sequence). The CDR3 consists of 11 residues. The CDR3 nucleotides read TGCAGCGGAGGGACAGCAAACATTCAGTACTTC. This encodes CSGGTANIQYF.

J is TRBJ2-7 and V is TRBV28, with 9 bases aligning to TRBD2. V was clipped by 7 bases and J by 3 bases; unmatched bases: 7. This CDR3 comprises 14 residues. Looked up from germline, CDR1 is MDHEN and CDR2 is SYDVKM. This CDR3 is CASMAGGNFYEQYF. CDR3 nucleotides: TGTGCCAGCATGGCGGGGGGGAATTTCTACGAGCAGTACTTC. Combining the CDR3 with reference TRBV28 and TRBJ2-7 gives the whole variable domain DVKVTQSSRYLVKRTGEKVFLECVQDMDHENMFWYRQDPGLGLRLIYFSYDVKMKEKGDIPEGYSVSREKKERFSLILESASTNQTSMYLCASMAGGNFYEQYFGPGTRLTVT.

V usage is TRBV18 and J usage is TRBJ1-4, with D perhaps TRBD1 (6 bases). Deletions cut 2 bases from V and 8 bases from J, with 15 bases between. Germline CDR1 KGHSH, CDR2 LQKENI. There are 15 residues in the CDR3. CDR3 bases: TGTGCCAGCTCACCAGGGGGCGCGAATGACGAAAAACTGTTTTTT. Translation gives CASSPGGANDEKLFF.

The gene calls are TRBV14 and TRBJ1-4; perhaps TRBD1 as D (5 bases). Trimming removed 0 bases at V and 6 bases at J, with 11 bases between. Looked up from germline, CDR1 is SGHDN and CDR2 is FVKESK. The CDR3 runs 15 residues. Here the CDR3 reads CASSQEGRKDEKLFF. In DNA form, the CDR3 reads TGTGCCAGCAGCCAAGAGGGGCGTAAGGATGAAAAACTGTTTTTT.

The V gene is TRBV7-2, the J gene TRBJ1-4; tentative D call: TRBD1 (5 bases). Germline V gene sequence: CDR1 SGHTA, CDR2 FQGNSA. The CDR3 sequence is 15 residues long. The V end lost 5 bases, the J end lost 7 bases, and 17 bases lay between the germline ends. The CDR3 nucleotides read TGTGCCAGCAGCCCGTCGCAGGGAACGGCTGAAAAACTGTTTTTT. Amino acid sequence: CASSPSQGTAEKLFF.

The rearrangement links TRBV20-1 to TRBJ1-1, with D possibly being TRBD1 (6 bases). The CDR3 length is 11 residues. From germline, CDR1 is DFQATT and CDR2 SNEGSKA (reference sequence). Trimming removed 5 bases at V and 4 bases at J, with 8 bases between. The CDR3 sequence is CSAGRGTEAFF. In nucleotides, the CDR3 is TGCAGTGCTGGCAGGGGCACTGAAGCTTTCTTT.

The chain employs TRBV2 and TRBJ1-1; 11 bases match TRBD1. V was clipped by 5 bases and J by 3 bases; unmatched bases: 2. In germline, CDR1 is SNHLY, CDR2 FYNNEI. This CDR3 contains 14 residues. The CDR3, as DNA: TGTGCCAGCAGTCGGGACAGGGGGGACACTGAAGCTTTCTTT. It encodes CASSRDRGDTEAFF. Filled out from reference TRBV2 and TRBJ1-1, the complete variable domain reads EPEVTQTPSHQVTQMGQEVILRCVPISNHLYFYWYRQILGQKVEFLVSFYNNEISEKSEIFDDQFSVERPDGSNFTLKIRSTKLEDSAMYFCASSRDRGDTEAFFGQGTRLTVV.

The chain carries TRBV2 and TRBJ2-1; D gene unclear. Trimming shortened V by 7 bases and J by 0 bases, and 10 bases separated the two germline ends. Germline values: CDR1 SNHLY, CDR2 FYNNEI. CDR3 length: 14 residues. CDR3 region: CASKVEHSYNEQFF. CDR3 nucleotide sequence: TGTGCCAGCAAGGTGGAACACTCCTACAATGAGCAGTTCTTC.

This chain links TRBV5-4 with TRBJ1-2; 9 bases map to TRBD1. CDR1 is SGHNT, CDR2 YYREEE, per germline (reference sequence). Losses at the gene ends were 4 bases for V and 8 bases for J; bases not matched to a gene: 6. The CDR3 is 13 residues long. The CDR3 DNA follows: TGTGCCAGCAGCCCGGGACAGGGAAAGGGCTACACCTTC. Translation gives CASSPGQGKGYTF.

The chain uses TRBV10-3 and TRBJ1-6; D uncertain. CDR1 and CDR2 from the germline V gene are ENHRY and SYGVKD. V lost 3 bases, J lost 9 bases, and 9 bases lay in between. The CDR3 is made up of 13 amino acids. CDR3 sequence: CAISDSVPSPLHF. In DNA, the CDR3 is TGTGCCATCAGTGATTCGGTTCCTTCACCCCTCCACTTT.

V and J are TRBV7-3 and TRBJ2-1, with 8 bases matching TRBD2. The CDR3 is made up of 15 amino acids. The germline gives CDR1 SGHTA, CDR2 FQGTGA. The J segment lost 9 bases and the V segment lost 0 bases, leaving 7 bases of the junction unmatched. The CDR3, as DNA: TGTGCCAGCAGCTTAACACGGGAGGGCCCGAGTGAGCAGTTCTTC. Its translation: CASSLTREGPSEQFF.

V is TRBV5-6 and J is TRBJ2-5; 12 bases match TRBD2. Losses at the gene ends were 2 bases for V and 2 bases for J; bases not matched to a gene: 13. The length of the CDR3 is 19 residues. Germline V gives CDR1 SGHDT, CDR2 YYEEEE. This CDR3 reads CASSLLPGLAGIDQETQYF. The CDR3 DNA reads as TGTGCCAGCAGCTTATTACCGGGACTAGCGGGTATAGATCAAGAGACCCAGTACTTC.

The chain is built from TRBV15 and TRBJ2-5, with 8 bases identical to TRBD2. Germline-derived CDR1 and CDR2 are LNHNV and YYDKDF (reference sequence). This CDR3 has 15 amino acids. J was trimmed by 5 bases and V by 0 bases; bases with no gene match: 5. CDR3 in amino acids: CATSRDPGGKETQYF. In DNA form, the CDR3 reads TGTGCCACCAGCAGAGACCCGGGGGGGAAGGAGACCCAGTACTTC.

The CDR3 loop is CASRDYEQYF. CDR3 DNA: TGCGCCAGCAGAGATTACGAGCAGTACTTC. The chain uses TRBV10-1 and TRBJ2-7, with D unresolved. The CDR3 is made up of 10 amino acids. With 6 bases removed from V and 4 bases from J, the gap between germline ends came to 4 bases. In germline, CDR1 is WNHNN, CDR2 SYGVQD (reference sequence).

This clone was seen just once. The chain employs TRBV5-6 and TRBJ2-1, with 14 positions matching TRBD2. V shed 4 bases and J 9 bases; nucleotides not matched to a gene: 6. Germline lookup yields CDR1 SGHDT and CDR2 YYEEEE. The CDR3 covers 15 residues. The CDR3 nucleotides read TGTGCCAGCAGCCTGGGGACTAGCGGGAGAGTTGAGCAGTTCTTC. It yields the protein CASSLGTSGRVEQFF.

This clone has a handful of counts. In DNA form, the CDR3 reads TGTGCCATCACCGTCGGATTAGAGACCCAGTACTTC. Its protein product is CAITVGLETQYF. The chain is built from TRBV10-3 and TRBJ2-5; D remains ambiguous. CDR3 length: 12 residues. V was pared by 7 bases and J by 4 bases, with 10 bases between. Germline V lookup: CDR1 ENHRY, CDR2 SYGVKD.

J is TRBJ1-5 and V is TRBV6-1; 8 bases fit TRBD1. Germline-derived CDR1 and CDR2 are MNHNS and SASEGT. The length of the CDR3 is 15 residues. The V gene end was trimmed by 0 bases and the J gene end by 4 bases; junction bases not matched to a gene: 2. The CDR3 DNA follows: TGTGCCAGCAGTGAAGCCAGGGGGCGGAATCAGCCCCAGCATTTT. Translating gives CASSEARGRNQPQHF.

The chain links TRBV5-1 to TRBJ2-7, with 7 bases that match TRBD1. The germline gives CDR1 SGHRS, CDR2 YFSETQ. CDR3 length: 15 amino acids. V lost 3 bases, J lost 4 bases, and 10 bases stayed unmatched. As DNA, the CDR3 is TGCGCCAGCAGCTCTAGTCCCGGGACAGATTACGAGCAGTACTTC. This sequence encodes CASSSSPGTDYEQYF.

The chain links TRBV9 to TRBJ1-4, with a weak D call TRBD1 (5 bases). Germline values: CDR1 SGDLS, CDR2 YYNGEE. The CDR3 is made up of 16 amino acids. V was trimmed by 3 bases and J by 8 bases, leaving 20 bases between them. The CDR3 DNA is TGTGCCAGCAGCGGCCGAAACCTGGGGCGAGGGGAAAAACTGTTTTTT. Protein product: CASSGRNLGRGEKLFF.

The chain recombines TRBV10-3 with TRBJ1-2; D not resolved. Trimming left V 4 bases short and J 4 bases short, with 10 bases between. Germline V lookup: CDR1 ENHRY, CDR2 SYGVKD. The CDR3 contains 13 residues. This chain's CDR3 is CAISGPRAYGYTF. Written as DNA, the CDR3 is TGTGCCATCAGTGGGCCCCGGGCCTATGGCTACACCTTC.